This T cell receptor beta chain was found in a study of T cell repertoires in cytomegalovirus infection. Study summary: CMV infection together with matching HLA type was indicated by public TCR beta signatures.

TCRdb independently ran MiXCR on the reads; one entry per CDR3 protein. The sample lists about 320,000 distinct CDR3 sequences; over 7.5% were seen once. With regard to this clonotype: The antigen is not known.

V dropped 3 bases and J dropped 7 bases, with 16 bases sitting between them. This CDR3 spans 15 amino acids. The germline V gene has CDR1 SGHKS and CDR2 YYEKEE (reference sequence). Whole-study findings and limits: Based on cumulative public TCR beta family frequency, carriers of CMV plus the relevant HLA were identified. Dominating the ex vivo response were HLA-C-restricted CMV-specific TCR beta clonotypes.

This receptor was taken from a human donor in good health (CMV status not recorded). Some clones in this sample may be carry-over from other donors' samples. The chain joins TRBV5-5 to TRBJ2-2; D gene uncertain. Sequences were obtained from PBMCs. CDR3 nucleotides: TGTGCCAGCAGCTCGACACCCGCGAGAGGCGGGGAGCTGTTTTTT. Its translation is CASSSTPARGGELFF. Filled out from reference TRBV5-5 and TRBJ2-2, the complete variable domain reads DAGVTQSPTHLIKTRGQQVTLRCSPISGHKSVSWYQQVLGQGPQFIFQYYEKEERGRGNFPDRFSARQFPNYSSELNVNALLLGDSALYLCASSSTPARGGELFFGEGSRLTVL.